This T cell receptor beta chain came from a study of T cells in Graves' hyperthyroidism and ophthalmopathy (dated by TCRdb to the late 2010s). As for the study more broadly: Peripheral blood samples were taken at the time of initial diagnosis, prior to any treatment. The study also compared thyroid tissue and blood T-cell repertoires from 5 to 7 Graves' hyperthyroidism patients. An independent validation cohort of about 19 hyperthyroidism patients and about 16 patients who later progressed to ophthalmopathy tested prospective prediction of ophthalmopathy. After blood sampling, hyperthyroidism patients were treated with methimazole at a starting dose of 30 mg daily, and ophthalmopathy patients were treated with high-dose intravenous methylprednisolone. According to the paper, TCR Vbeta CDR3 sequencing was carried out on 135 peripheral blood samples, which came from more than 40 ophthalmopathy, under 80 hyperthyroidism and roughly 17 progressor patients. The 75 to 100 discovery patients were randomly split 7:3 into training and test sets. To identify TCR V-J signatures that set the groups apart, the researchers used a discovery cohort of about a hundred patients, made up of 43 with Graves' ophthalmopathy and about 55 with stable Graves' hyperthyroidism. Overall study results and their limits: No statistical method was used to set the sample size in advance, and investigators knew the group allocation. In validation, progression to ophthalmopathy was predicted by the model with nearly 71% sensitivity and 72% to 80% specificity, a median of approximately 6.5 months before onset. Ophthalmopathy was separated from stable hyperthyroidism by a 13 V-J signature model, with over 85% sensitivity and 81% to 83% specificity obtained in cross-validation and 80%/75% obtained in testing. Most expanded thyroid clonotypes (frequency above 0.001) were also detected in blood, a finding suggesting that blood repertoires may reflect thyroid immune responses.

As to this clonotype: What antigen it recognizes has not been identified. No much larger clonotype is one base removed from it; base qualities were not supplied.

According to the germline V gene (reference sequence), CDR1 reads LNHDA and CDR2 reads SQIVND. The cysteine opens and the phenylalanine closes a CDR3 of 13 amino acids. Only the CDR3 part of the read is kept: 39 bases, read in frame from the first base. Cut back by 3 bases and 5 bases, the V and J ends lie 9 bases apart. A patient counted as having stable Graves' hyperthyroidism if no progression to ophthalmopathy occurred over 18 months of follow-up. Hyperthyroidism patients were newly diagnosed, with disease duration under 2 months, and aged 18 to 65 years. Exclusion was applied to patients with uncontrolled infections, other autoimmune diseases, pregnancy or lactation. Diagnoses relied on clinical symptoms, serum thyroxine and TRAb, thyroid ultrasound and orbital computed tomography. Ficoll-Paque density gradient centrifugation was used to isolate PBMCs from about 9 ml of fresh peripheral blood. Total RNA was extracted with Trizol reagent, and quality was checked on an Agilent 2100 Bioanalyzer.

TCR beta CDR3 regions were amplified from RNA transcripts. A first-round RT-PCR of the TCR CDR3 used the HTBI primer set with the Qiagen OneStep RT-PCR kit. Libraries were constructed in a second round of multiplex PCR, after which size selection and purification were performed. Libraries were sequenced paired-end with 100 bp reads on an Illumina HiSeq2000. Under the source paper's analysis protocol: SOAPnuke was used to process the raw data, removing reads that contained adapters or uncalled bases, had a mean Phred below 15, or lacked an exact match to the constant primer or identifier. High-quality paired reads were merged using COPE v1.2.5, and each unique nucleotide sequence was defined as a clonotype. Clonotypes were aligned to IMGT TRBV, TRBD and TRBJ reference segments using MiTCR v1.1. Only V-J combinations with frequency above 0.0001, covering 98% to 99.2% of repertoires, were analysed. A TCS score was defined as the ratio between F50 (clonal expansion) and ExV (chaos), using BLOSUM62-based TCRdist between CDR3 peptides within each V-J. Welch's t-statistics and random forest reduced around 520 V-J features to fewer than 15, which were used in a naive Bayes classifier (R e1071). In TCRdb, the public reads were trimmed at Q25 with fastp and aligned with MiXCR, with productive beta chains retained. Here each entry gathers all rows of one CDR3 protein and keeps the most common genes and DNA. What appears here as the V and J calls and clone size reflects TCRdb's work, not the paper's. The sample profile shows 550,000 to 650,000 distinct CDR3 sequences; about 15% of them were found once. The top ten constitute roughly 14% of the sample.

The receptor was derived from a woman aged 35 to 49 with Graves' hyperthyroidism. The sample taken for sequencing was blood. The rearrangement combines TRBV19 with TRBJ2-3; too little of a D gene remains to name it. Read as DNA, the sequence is TGTGCCAGTAGTATTGTCTGGCTAGATACGCAGTATTTT. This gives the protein CASSIVWLDTQYF.